This TCR beta chain was obtained from a study of blood T cell repertoires in COVID-19. About the study: Specimens from acute and convalescent COVID-19 originated in the United States, Italy and Spain. T cells, B-cell-depleted T cells, or PBMCs provided the cDNA or gDNA that served as material.

Trimming took 1 base from V and 3 from J; bases not matched to a gene: 0. The CDR3 extends over 15 amino acids. Germline V lookup: CDR1 LNHDA, CDR2 SQIVND (reference sequence). Under the authors' procedure: The authors estimated nucleated cell counts from reference gene primer amplification. The table came from immunoSEQ multiplex PCR; TCRdb's copy has only in-frame clones and leaves some out. Clone size and the V and J calls come from that table; the DNA yielded D and trimming. The sample lists 50,000 to 75,000 clones; approximately 84% were seen once. V gene TRBV19 combines with J gene TRBJ2-2; 9 bases are shared with TRBD1. The TCR originated in a man older than 75 in a cohort sampled during active COVID-19. Sequencing used peripheral blood. As DNA, the CDR3 is TGTGCCAGTAGTATAGGGACAGGGGACACCGGGGAGCTGTTTTTT. Translated, it gives CASSIGTGDTGELFF.